The TCR beta chain under discussion was sequenced for a study of T cell responses to AZD1222 COVID-19 vaccine. Method: immunoSEQ multiplex PCR; TCRdb's copy keeps in-frame clones and lacks some. The sample records roughly 110,000 clones, about 85% being singletons. CDR3 length: 17 residues. J was trimmed by 1 base and V by 2 bases; bases with no gene match: 5. Looked up from germline, CDR1 is MGHRA and CDR2 is YSYEKL. The chain combines TRBV4-1 with TRBJ1-1; 12 bases are shared with TRBD1. The sample consisted of peripheral blood, taken 28 days after the second AZD1222 dose. This sequence was found in an adult who received the AZD1222 COVID-19 vaccine. The CDR3 DNA sequence: TGCGCCAGCAGCCAACCGGGACAGGGGGCTTGGAACACTGAAGCTTTCTTT. Translating gives CASSQPGQGAWNTEAFF.